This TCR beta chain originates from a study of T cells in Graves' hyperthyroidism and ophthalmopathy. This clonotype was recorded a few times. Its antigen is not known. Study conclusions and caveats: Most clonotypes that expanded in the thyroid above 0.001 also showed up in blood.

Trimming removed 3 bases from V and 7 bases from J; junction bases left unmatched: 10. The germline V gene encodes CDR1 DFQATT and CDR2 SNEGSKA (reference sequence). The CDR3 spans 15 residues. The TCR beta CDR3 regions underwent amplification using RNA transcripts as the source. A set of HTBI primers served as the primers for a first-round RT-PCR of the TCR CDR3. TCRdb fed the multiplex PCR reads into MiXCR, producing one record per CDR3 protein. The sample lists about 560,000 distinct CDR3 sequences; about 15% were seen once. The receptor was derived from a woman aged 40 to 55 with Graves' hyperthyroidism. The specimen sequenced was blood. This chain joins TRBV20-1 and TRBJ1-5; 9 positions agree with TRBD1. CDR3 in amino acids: CSASDFTGGGQPQHF. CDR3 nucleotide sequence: TGCAGTGCTAGCGATTTTACAGGGGGCGGCCAGCCCCAGCATTTT.